This T cell receptor (beta chain) was identified during a study of post-analysis software for immune sequencing data. Study at large: Relapsing-remitting, secondary progressive and progressive-relapsing courses of multiple sclerosis were included. Study-wide findings and caveats: There was significantly lower normalized Chao1 diversity in multiple sclerosis patients than in controls. Strong co-clustering by F measure was seen for same-batch samples. There were roughly five TRBV segments more frequent in patients than controls, and TRBV5-6, TRBV5-1 and TRBV20-1 were among them.

About this clonotype itself: Its antigen is not known.

Germline lookup yields CDR1 SGHRS and CDR2 YFSETQ. Trimming at V came to 4 bases and at J to 0 bases, leaving 6 bases not matched to a gene. The CDR3 is made up of 16 amino acids. Libraries were made from TCR beta cDNA, and they carried unique molecular identifiers. Input of roughly 0.85 to 11 million T cells yielded 450,000 to 550,000 cDNA molecules. TCRdb used MiXCR to reprocess the PCR reads, holding one entry per CDR3 protein. The profile shows hundreds of thousands of distinct CDR3 sequences, 59% of them singletons. This sequence was found in a girl aged 2-9 years with multiple sclerosis. Sequencing was carried out using blood. The rearrangement links TRBV5-1 to TRBJ2-1; 8 bases map to TRBD2. As DNA, the CDR3 is TGCGCCAGCAGCCTACGCGGGGGGCCCTCCTACAATGAGCAGTTCTTC. Translated, it gives CASSLRGGPSYNEQFF.